This is a list of T cell receptor beta chains from one sample in a study of blood T cell repertoires in COVID-19. Measured with immunoSEQ multiplex PCR; TCRdb has only the in-frame clones, and not every one. The table shows about 120,000 clones, with around 85% occurring only once. Material: peripheral blood. The receptors stem from a human donor in a cohort sampled during active COVID-19. The CDR3 runs from the conserved cysteine through the conserved F or W. Only some rows state a clone size, as once, few, many or a class for expanded clones.

CASSQTGTVNYGYTF	TRBV3-1/TRBV3-2	-	TRBJ1-2
CASSYSSSGLGSYEQYF	TRBV6-2/TRBV6-3	-	TRBJ2-7
CASCRDNQPQHF	TRBV12-3/TRBV12-4	-	TRBJ1-5
CASSIVKAGGTDTQYF	TRBV19	-	TRBJ2-3
CASKPGQGASYEQYF	TRBV5-1	-	TRBJ2-7
CASSETPGTGGTDTQYF	TRBV25-1	-	TRBJ2-3
CATSRERGASYEQYF	TRBV15	-	TRBJ2-7
CASSLSRRGHQPQHF	TRBV28	-	TRBJ1-5
CASSQPGGSYEQYF	TRBV6-6	-	TRBJ2-7
CASTPSGTGNTEAFF	TRBV6-5	once	TRBJ1-1
CASSFRGTVTDTQYF	TRBV7-8	-	TRBJ2-3